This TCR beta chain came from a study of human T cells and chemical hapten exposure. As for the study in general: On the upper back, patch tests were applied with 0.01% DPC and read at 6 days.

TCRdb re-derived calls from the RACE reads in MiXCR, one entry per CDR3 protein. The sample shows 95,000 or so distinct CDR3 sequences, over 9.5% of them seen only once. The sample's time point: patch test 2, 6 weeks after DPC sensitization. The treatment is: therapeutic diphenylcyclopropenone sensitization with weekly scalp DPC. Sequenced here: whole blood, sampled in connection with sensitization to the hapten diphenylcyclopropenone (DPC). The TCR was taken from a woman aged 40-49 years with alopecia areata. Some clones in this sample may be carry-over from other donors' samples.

DNA of the CDR3: TGCAGTGCTAGAGTAGGTAGCGCTAACTACGAGCAGTACTTC. It codes for CSARVGSANYEQYF. This chain links TRBV20-1 with TRBJ2-7; D perhaps matches TRBD2 (5 bases). The V end lost 1 base, the J end lost 3 bases, and 13 bases lay between the germline ends. The length of the CDR3 is 14 residues. Germline CDR1 and CDR2: DFQATT and SNEGSKA (reference sequence).